This T cell receptor beta chain derives from a study of T cell changes during pregnancy in multiple sclerosis (dated by TCRdb to the late 2010s). With respect to the entire study: In women with multiple sclerosis, the researchers looked at how the T cell repertoire shifted as pregnancy progressed.

Library construction relied on the immunoSEQ multiplex PCR assay. The table comes from immuneACCESS by way of TCRdb, which keeps in-frame sequences with V and J called. Part of the clones is missing from these tables; in studies checked, under half for an unresolved V gene and the rest for unknown reasons. Here the sample has over 80,000 clones; roughly 93% occur a single time. The top ten hold roughly 1.4% of the sample. The germline V end is reduced by 6 bases and the J end by 3 bases; junction bases left unmatched: 3. The CDR3 goes from the cysteine to the phenylalanine over 13 residues. CDR3 DNA only is kept here, 39 bases in frame from base 1. The germline V gene (reference sequence) provides CDR1 MNHNY and CDR2 SVGAGI. To note about this clone: What antigen it recognizes has not been identified. No quality values exist for individual bases; no much larger clone is one base distant.

The chain is assembled from TRBV6-6 and TRBJ2-7; 9 central bases correspond to TRBD1. This receptor was identified in a female donor in good health, enrolled as a control in a pregnancy study. Specimen: peripheral blood, collected in the third trimester of pregnancy. The nucleotides are TGTGCCAGCAGAGGGGACAGGGACTACGAGCAGTACTTC. It specifies CASRGDRDYEQYF.